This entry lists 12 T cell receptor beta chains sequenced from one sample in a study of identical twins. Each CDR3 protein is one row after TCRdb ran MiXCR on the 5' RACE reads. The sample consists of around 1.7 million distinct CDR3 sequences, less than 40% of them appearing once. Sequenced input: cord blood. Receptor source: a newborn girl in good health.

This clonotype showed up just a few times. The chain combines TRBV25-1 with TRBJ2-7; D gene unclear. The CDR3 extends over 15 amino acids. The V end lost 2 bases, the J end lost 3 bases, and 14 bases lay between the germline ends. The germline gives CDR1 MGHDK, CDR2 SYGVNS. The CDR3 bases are TGTGCCAGCAGTGAAACCGCTAGTAGAGGCTACGAGCAGTACTTC. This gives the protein CASSETASRGYEQYF.

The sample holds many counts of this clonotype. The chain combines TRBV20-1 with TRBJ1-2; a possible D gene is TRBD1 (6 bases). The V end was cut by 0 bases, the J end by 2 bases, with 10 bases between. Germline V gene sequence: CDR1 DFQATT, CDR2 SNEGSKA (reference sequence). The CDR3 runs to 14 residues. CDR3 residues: CSARDHRANYGYTF. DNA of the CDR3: TGCAGTGCTAGAGATCACAGGGCCAACTATGGCTACACCTTC.

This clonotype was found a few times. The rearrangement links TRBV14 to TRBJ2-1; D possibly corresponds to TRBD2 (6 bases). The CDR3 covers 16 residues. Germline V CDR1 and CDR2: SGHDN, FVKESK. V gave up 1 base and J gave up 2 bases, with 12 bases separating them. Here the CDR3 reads CASSQVWAGTYNEQFF. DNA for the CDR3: TGTGCCAGCAGCCAAGTATGGGCGGGGACCTACAATGAGCAGTTCTTC.

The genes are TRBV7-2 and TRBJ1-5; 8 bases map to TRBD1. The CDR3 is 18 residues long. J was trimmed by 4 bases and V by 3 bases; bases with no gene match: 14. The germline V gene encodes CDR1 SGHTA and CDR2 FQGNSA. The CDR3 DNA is TGTGCCAGCAGCTTTCAAGGAGCCGACAGGGGACTAAATCAGCCCCAGCATTTT. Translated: CASSFQGADRGLNQPQHF.

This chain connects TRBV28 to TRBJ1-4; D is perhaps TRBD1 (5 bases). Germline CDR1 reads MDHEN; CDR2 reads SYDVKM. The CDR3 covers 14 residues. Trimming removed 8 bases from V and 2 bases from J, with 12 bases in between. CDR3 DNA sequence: TGTGCCAGCGGAATAGGGGTGACTAATGAAAAACTGTTTTTT. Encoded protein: CASGIGVTNEKLFF.

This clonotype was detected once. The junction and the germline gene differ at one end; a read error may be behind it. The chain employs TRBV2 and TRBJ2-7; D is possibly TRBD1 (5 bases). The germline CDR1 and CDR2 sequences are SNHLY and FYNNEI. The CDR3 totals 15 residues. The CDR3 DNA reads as TGCGCCAGGGCAAACTTACAGGAGACGTCCTACGAGCAGTACTTC. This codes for CARANLQETSYEQYF.

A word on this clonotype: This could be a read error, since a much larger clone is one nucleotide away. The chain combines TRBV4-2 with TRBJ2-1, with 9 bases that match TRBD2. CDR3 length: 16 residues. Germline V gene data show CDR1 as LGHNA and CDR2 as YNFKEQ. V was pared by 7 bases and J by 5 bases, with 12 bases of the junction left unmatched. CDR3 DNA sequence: TGTGCCAGCAACACACTTTTAGCGGGGGCCGACAATGAGCAGTTCTTC. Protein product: CASNTLLAGADNEQFF.

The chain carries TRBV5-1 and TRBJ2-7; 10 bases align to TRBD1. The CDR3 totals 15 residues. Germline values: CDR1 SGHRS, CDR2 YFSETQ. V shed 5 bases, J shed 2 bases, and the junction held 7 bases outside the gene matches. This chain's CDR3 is CASSDDRGLAYEQYF. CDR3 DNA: TGCGCCAGCAGTGATGACAGGGGGCTCGCCTACGAGCAGTACTTC.

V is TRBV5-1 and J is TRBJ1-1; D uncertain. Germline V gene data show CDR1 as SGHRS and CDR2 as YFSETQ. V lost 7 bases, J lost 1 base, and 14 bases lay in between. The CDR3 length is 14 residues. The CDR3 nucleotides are TGCGCCAGCGCCCCCTTCGAACCGAACACTGAAGCTTTCTTT. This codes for CASAPFEPNTEAFF. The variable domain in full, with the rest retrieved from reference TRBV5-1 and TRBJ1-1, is KAGVTQTPRYLIKTRGQQVTLSCSPISGHRSVSWYQQTPGQGLQFLFEYFSETQRNKGNFPGRFSGRQFSNSRSEMNVSTLELGDSALYLCASAPFEPNTEAFFGQGTRLTVV.

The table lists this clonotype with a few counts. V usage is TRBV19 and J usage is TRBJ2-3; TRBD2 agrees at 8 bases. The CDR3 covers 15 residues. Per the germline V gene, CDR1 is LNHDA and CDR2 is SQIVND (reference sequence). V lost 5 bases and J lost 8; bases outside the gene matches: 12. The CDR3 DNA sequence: TGTGCCAGTAGTCCACTAGCGGCCATAGCGGGTACGCAGTATTTT. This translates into CASSPLAAIAGTQYF.

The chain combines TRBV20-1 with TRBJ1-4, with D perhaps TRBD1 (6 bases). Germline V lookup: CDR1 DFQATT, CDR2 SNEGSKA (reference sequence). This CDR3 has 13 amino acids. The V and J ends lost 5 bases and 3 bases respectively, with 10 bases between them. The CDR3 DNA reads TGCAGTGCTGAGGGGGGTCCTAATGAAAAACTGTTTTTT. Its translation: CSAEGGPNEKLFF.

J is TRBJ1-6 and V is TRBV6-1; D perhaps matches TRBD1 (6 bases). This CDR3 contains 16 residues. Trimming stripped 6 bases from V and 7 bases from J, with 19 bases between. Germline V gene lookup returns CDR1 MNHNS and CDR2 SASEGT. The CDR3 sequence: CASRGRKGTRNSPLHF. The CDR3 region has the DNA TGTGCCAGCAGGGGACGAAAGGGGACAAGAAATTCACCCCTCCACTTT.